The source of this T cell receptor beta chain is a study of PD-1 blockade in classical Hodgkin lymphoma. Study-level points and caveats: In CD4+ cells, TCR diversity went up significantly by C4D1, but in CD8+ cells it did not. Compared with healthy donors, newly diagnosed patients reportedly showed lower baseline TCR diversity. Causes of the repertoire differences remain undefined, possibly disease activity or prior therapy.

This clone was seen more than once but under ten times. No antigen is known for it. The germline V and J ends were trimmed by 6 bases and 0 bases, with 8 bases remaining between them. Germline values: CDR1 MGHDK, CDR2 SYGVNS. The CDR3 is 13 residues long. Assay used: immunoSEQ multiplex PCR; TCRdb lists only in-frame clones, some missing. The sample has roughly 92,000 clones, roughly 92% seen once. All trial patients relapsed after autologous stem cell transplantation. Complete response, partial response or progressive disease was each patient's best response. This specimen consisted of peripheral blood mononuclear cells (PBMCs), obtained at baseline. This sequence originates from a human donor with classical Hodgkin lymphoma. V and J are TRBV25-1 and TRBJ1-1; D gene uncertain. CDR3 DNA: TGTGCCAGCAGACAGTACATGAACACTGAAGCTTTCTTT. It is translated as CASRQYMNTEAFF. Variable domain in full (rest from reference TRBV25-1 and TRBJ1-1): EADIYQTPRYLVIGTGKKITLECSQTMGHDKMYWYQQDPGMELHLIHYSYGVNSTEKGDLSSESTVSRIRTEHFPLTLESARPSHTSQYLCASRQYMNTEAFFGQGTRLTVV.